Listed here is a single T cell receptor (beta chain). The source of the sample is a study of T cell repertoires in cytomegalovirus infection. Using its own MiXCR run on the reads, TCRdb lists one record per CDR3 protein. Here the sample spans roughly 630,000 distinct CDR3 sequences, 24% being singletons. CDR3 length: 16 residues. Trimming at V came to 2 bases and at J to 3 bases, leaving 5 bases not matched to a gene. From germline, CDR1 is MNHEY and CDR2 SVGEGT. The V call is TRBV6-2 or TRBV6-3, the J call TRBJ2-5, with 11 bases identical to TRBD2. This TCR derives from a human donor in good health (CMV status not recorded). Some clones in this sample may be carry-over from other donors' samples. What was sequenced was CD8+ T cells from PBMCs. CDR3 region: CASSYPSGGPEETQYF. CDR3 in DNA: TGTGCCAGCAGTTACCCTAGCGGGGGGCCCGAAGAGACCCAGTACTTC.